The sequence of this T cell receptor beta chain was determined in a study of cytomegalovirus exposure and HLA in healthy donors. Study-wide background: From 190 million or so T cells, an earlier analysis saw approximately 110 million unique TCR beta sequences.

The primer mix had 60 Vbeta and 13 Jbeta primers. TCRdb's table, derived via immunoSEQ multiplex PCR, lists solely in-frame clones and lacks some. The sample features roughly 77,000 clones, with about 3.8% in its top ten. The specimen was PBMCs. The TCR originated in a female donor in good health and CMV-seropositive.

Written as DNA, the CDR3 is TGTGCCAGCAGCTTAGATCAACAGGGCGATGAAGCTTTCTTT. Its translation: CASSLDQQGDEAFF. The rearrangement links TRBV7-9 to TRBJ1-1; maybe TRBD1 (6 bases). The CDR3 runs to 14 residues. Per germline, CDR1 SEHNR and CDR2 FQNEAQ (reference sequence). V shed 1 base and J shed 7 bases, with 13 bases lying between them.